These T cell receptor beta chains were read from a single sample in a study of sequential checkpoint blockade in melanoma. TCRdb keeps only in-frame clones here, not all; method: immunoSEQ multiplex PCR. This table holds roughly 1,500 clones, around a fifth found once. The sequencing here drew on tumor tissue (inferred from file names), taken from a patient given nivolumab and ipilimumab in sequence. These receptors were taken from a human donor with melanoma. Both conserved end residues are part of each CDR3. A D gene is named only where the DNA matches it firmly. Clone size appears in some rows only: once, few, many, or a class for an expanded clone.

cdr3_aa cdr3_nt v_call d_call j_call clone_size
CASSTGTSGLNEQFF TGTGCCAGCTCAACCGGGACTAGCGGGCTGAATGAGCAGTTCTTC TRBV18 TRBD2 TRBJ2-1 -
CASSQSTGSGANVLTF TGTGCCAGCAGCCAGTCAACGGGGTCTGGGGCCAACGTCCTGACTTTC TRBV11-3 - TRBJ2-6 medium-sized
CASSPDRQYGYTF TGTGCCAGCTCACCAGACCGACAGTATGGCTACACCTTC TRBV18 - TRBJ1-2 -
CASSPSEFGELFF TGTGCCAGCAGTCCCTCTGAGTTCGGGGAGCTGTTTTTT TRBV6-8 - TRBJ2-2 -
CASGSLSYEQYF TGTGCCAGCGGGTCCCTCTCCTACGAGCAGTACTTC TRBV28 - TRBJ2-7 few
CASSAEGGRSHEQFF TGTGCCAGCAGTGCCGAGGGCGGGAGGTCCCACGAGCAGTTCTTC TRBV6-8 TRBD2 TRBJ2-1 -
CASSYSHRANTEAFF TGTGCCAGCAGTTACTCTCACAGGGCGAACACTGAAGCTTTCTTT TRBV6-8 - TRBJ1-1 large
CASTEVTANYYGYTF TGTGCCAGCACGGAGGTGACAGCAAACTACTATGGCTACACCTTC TRBV6-8 - TRBJ1-2 -
CASSEGTGFEKLFF TGTGCCAGCAGTGAAGGGACAGGGTTTGAAAAACTGTTTTTT TRBV6-1 TRBD1 TRBJ1-4 medium-sized
CASSPPGAAYEQYF TGTGCCAGCAGCCCCCCTGGTGCCGCCTACGAGCAGTACTTC TRBV11-3 - TRBJ2-7 medium-sized
CASRQGGRRNTGELFF TGTGCCAGTCGTCAGGGAGGGCGTCGGAACACCGGGGAGCTGTTTTTT TRBV19 TRBD2 TRBJ2-2 -
CASSQPGTDEKLFF TGTGCCAGCAGCCAGCCCGGGACCGATGAAAAACTGTTTTTT TRBV28 - TRBJ1-4 few
CASSTVPVPGNTYEQYF TGTGCCAGCTCTACAGTTCCAGTCCCGGGGAATACCTACGAGCAGTACTTC TRBV19 - TRBJ2-7 -
CSVGLVYERDTQYF TGCAGCGTTGGGTTGGTATATGAAAGGGATACGCAGTATTTT TRBV29-1 - TRBJ2-3 -
CASTGWGTDTQYF TGTGCCAGCACCGGCTGGGGAACAGATACGCAGTATTTT TRBV27 - TRBJ2-3 -
CASSQLPDSILYGYTF TGTGCCAGCAGCCAATTGCCAGATTCAATACTTTATGGCTACACCTTC TRBV11-3 - TRBJ1-2 many
CASSQMLAGGLSYNEQFF TGCGCCAGCAGCCAAATGTTAGCGGGAGGGTTATCCTACAATGAGCAGTTCTTC TRBV4-1 TRBD2 TRBJ2-1 few
CASSISLTSGPNNTQYF TGTGCCAGTAGTATCTCGTTGACTAGCGGACCAAACAATACGCAGTATTTT TRBV19 TRBD2 TRBJ2-3 -
CASSLQGAQGETQYF TGTGCCAGCAGTCTACAGGGGGCCCAGGGAGAGACCCAGTACTTC TRBV11-3 TRBD1 TRBJ2-5 medium-sized
CASTRRANEQFF TGTGCCAGCACCAGGCGGGCCAATGAGCAGTTCTTC TRBV9 - TRBJ2-1 few
CASRPRDNYGYTF TGTGCCAGCAGACCCAGGGATAACTATGGCTACACCTTC TRBV27 - TRBJ1-2 -
CASSLGPKLAGGPGELFF TGTGCCAGCAGCTTAGGGCCCAAACTAGCGGGAGGGCCCGGGGAGCTGTTTTTT TRBV11-3 TRBD2 TRBJ2-2 few
CASSLDWVNTEAFF TGCGCCAGCAGCTTGGATTGGGTGAACACTGAAGCTTTCTTT TRBV5-1 - TRBJ1-1 large
CASSLKGGWDPEGYTF TGTGCCAGCAGCCTAAAGGGTGGGTGGGACCCTGAAGGCTACACCTTC TRBV11-3 - TRBJ1-2 medium-sized
CASSLDLVGYEQYF TGTGCCAGCAGCTTAGATCTAGTAGGATACGAGCAGTACTTC TRBV11-3 - TRBJ2-7 large
CSVETQGAYEQYF TGCAGCGTTGAAACACAGGGGGCCTACGAGCAGTACTTC TRBV29-1 TRBD1 TRBJ2-7 -
CAISESLAAYEQYF TGTGCCATCAGTGAGTCTTTAGCGGCCTACGAGCAGTACTTC TRBV10-3 - TRBJ2-7 few
CASGGTGAYEQYF TGTGCTAGTGGTGGGACAGGAGCCTACGAGCAGTACTTC TRBV12-5 TRBD1 TRBJ2-7 -
CASSSRGRFGQGAYEQFF TGTGCCAGTAGTAGCCGTGGCAGGTTTGGGCAGGGGGCGTATGAGCAGTTCTTC TRBV19 TRBD1 TRBJ2-1 -
CASTSPGANSDTQYF TGTGCCAGTACCTCCCCTGGGGCTAATTCAGATACGCAGTATTTT TRBV19 - TRBJ2-3 -
CATKQTDAYEQYF TGTGCCACCAAACAAACTGACGCCTACGAGCAGTACTTC TRBV18 - TRBJ2-7 -
CASSPSLAGYNEQFF TGTGCCAGCTCACCAAGCCTAGCCGGCTACAATGAGCAGTTCTTC TRBV18 - TRBJ2-1 few
CASSYTPGGRETQYF TGTGCCAGCAGTTACACCCCGGGGGGCAGGGAGACCCAGTACTTC TRBV6-8 - TRBJ2-5 few
CASSTPLAGTYNEQFF TGTGCCAGCAGTACCCCGTTAGCGGGAACCTACAATGAGCAGTTCTTC TRBV6-8 TRBD2 TRBJ2-1 -
CASSLSGRGVGQGAVGQYF TGTGCCAGCAGCTTAAGTGGTCGGGGCGTGGGACAGGGGGCCGTGGGGCAGTACTTC TRBV11-3 TRBD1 TRBJ2-7 medium-sized